This T cell receptor (beta chain) was observed in a study of T cell repertoires in cytomegalovirus infection. Across the study: Indications came from public TCR beta signatures; they pointed to CMV infection and to a matching HLA type. Study conclusions and caveats: Summed frequency of shared TCR beta families picked out CMV carriers who also had the relevant HLA. HLA-C-restricted CMV clonotypes gave the most frequent clonotype in two of eight donors.

This clonotype has a count of ten or more. Its antigen is as yet unknown. TCRdb called the reads again in MiXCR, with one record for every CDR3 protein. This table holds about 310,000 distinct CDR3 sequences, just under 25% found once. This TCR was sampled from a human donor in good health (CMV status not recorded). Some clones in this sample may be carry-over from other donors' samples. The starting material was cultured PBMCs, obtained from culture after CMV antigen stimulation.

CDR3 nucleotides: TGTGCCAGCAGCTGGGACAGGAGGAATTCACCCCTCCACTTT. Its translation is CASSWDRRNSPLHF. The chain has TRBV7-8 and TRBJ1-6, with 8 bases that match TRBD1. The CDR3 sequence is 14 residues long. With V trimmed by 4 bases and J by 7 bases, 3 bases remained unmatched. Per the germline V gene, CDR1 is SGHVS and CDR2 is FQNEAQ. The whole variable domain, remainder taken from reference TRBV7-8 and TRBJ1-6, is GAGVSQSPRYKVAKRGQDVALRCDPISGHVSLFWYQQALGQGPEFLTYFQNEAQLDKSGLPSDRFFAERPEGSVSTLKIQRTQQEDSAVYLCASSWDRRNSPLHFGNGTRLTVT.